The sequence of this TCR beta chain was determined in a study of T cell responses to AZD1222 COVID-19 vaccine. Regarding the study as a whole: White British ancestry dominated among donors, who included more females, and clonal diversity was possibly underestimated. Spike-specific TCR breadth and depth rose after two AZD1222 doses.

The ends were cut back, 3 bases at V and 6 bases at J, with 9 bases in the middle. The CDR3 is made up of 13 amino acids. The assay was immunoSEQ multiplex PCR, and TCRdb's table has in-frame clones only and misses some. Among some 130,000 clones listed, approximately 92% were seen once. To note about this clone: Its antigen remains unknown.

Second-dose groups at about 4 or about 12 weeks were pooled. Specimen: peripheral blood, collected 28 days after the second AZD1222 dose. V and J are TRBV12-3 or TRBV12-4 and TRBJ1-5; D remains ambiguous. This receptor was identified in an adult who received the AZD1222 COVID-19 vaccine. CDR3 protein: CASSFTGVQPQHF. The CDR3 bases are TGTGCCAGCAGTTTCACTGGGGTTCAGCCCCAGCATTTT.